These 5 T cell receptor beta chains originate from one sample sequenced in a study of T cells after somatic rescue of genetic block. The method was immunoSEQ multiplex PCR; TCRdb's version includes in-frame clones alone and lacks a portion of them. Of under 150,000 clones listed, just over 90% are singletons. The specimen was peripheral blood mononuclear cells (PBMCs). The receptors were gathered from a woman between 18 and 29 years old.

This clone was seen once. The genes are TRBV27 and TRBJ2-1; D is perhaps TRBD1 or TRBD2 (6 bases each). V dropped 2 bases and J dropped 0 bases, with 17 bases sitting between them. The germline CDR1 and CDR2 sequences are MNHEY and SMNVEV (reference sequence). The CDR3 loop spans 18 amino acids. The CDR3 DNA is TGTGCCAGCAGTTTAGGCCCCTTTTGGGGGGCCTCCTACAATGAGCAGTTCTTC. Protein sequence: CASSLGPFWGASYNEQFF.

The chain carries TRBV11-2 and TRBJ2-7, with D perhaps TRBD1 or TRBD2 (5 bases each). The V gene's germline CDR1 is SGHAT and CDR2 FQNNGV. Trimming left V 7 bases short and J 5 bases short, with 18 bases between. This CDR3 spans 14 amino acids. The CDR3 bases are TGTGCCAGCATCTCAAAAGGGGACCCCAACGAGCAGTACTTC. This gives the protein CASISKGDPNEQYF.

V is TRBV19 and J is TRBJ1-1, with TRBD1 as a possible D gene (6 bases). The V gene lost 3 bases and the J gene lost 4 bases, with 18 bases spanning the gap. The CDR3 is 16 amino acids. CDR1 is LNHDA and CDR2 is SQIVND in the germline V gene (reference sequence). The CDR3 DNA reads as TGTGCCAGTAGTATTCGGGGGCCGGGGGCGATCACTGAAGCTTTCTTT. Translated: CASSIRGPGAITEAFF.

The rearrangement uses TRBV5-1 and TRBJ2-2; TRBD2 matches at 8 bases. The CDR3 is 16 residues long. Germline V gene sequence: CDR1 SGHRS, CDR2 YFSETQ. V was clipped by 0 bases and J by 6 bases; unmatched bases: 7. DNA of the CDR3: TGCGCCAGCAGCTTGGGCCCGGGACTAGTCCCCGGGGAGCTGTTTTTT. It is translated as CASSLGPGLVPGELFF.

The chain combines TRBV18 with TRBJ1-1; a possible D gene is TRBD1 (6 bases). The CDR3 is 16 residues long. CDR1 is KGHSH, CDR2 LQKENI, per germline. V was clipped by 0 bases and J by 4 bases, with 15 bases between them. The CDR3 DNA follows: TGTGCCAGCTCACCACCGTTCCTCAGGGGTGGCACTGAAGCTTTCTTT. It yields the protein CASSPPFLRGGTEAFF.